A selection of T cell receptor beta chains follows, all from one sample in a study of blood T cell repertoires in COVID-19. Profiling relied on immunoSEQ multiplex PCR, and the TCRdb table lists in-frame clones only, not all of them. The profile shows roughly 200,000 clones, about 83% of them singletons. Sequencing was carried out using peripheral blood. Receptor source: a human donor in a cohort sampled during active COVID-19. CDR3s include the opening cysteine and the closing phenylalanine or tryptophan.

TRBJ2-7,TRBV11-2,CASSLGLPYEQYF
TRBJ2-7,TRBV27,CASSLLGDRGRYEQYF
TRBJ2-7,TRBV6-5,CASRGQVPHEQYF
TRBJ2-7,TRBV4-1,CASSQVASPSYEQYF
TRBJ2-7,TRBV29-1,CSASGSSYEQYF
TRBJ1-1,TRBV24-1,CATRAGGMNTEAFF
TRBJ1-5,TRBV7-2,CASSLEGTGTNQPQHF
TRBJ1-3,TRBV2,CASSDQGGPSGNTIYF
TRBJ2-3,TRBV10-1,CASSPWVGEDTQYF
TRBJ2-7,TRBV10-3,CAISPHPGQTYEQYF
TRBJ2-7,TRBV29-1,CSVGVGQGAYEQYF
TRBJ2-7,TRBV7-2,CASNNYYEQYF
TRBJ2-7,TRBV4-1,CASSLGQGSPYEQYF
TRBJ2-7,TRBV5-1,CASSFGHNYEQYF